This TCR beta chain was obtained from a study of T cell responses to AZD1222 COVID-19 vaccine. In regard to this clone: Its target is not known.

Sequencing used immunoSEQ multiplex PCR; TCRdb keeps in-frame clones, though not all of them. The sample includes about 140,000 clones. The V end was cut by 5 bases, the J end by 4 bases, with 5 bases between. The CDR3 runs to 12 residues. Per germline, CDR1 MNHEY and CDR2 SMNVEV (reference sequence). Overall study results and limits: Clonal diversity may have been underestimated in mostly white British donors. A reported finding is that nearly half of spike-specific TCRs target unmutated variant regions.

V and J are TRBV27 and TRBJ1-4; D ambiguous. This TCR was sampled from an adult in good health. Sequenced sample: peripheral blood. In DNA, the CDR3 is TGTGCCAGCAGTAGCTTTAATGAAAAACTGTTTTTT. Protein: CASSSFNEKLFF. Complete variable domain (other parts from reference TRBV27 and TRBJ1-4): EAQVTQNPRYLITVTGKKLTVTCSQNMNHEYMSWYRQDPGLGLRQIYYSMNVEVTDKGDVPEGYKVSRKEKRNFPLILESPSPNQTSLYFCASSSFNEKLFFGSGTQLSVL.